A selection of T cell receptor beta chains follows, all from one sample in a study of blood T cells in healthy people across ages. MiXCR, applied by TCRdb to the 5' RACE reads, yields one record per CDR3 protein. This sample has 1.5 million to 1.8 million distinct CDR3 sequences, with 40% to 45% found just once. The sequencing input was blood. These TCRs come from a woman between 18 and 30 years old in good health. Each CDR3 is given with its conserved first and last residue. A D gene is named only where the DNA matches it firmly. The size entry is marked missing in some rows and otherwise reads once, few, many or a size class.

j_call d_call clone_size v_call cdr3_aa cdr3_nt
TRBJ1-5 TRBD1 few TRBV2 CASNLDRVEIQHF TGTGCCAGCAATCTGGACAGGGTGGAGATCCAGCATTTT
TRBJ2-7 . . TRBV20-1 CSTNRVYEQYF TGCAGCACAAACAGGGTCTACGAGCAGTACTTC
TRBJ2-3 . few TRBV20-1 CSARDYSGSDPKYF TGCAGTGCTAGAGATTACAGCGGCTCGGATCCGAAGTATTTT
TRBJ2-1 . . TRBV20-1 CSTREPDLNEQFF TGCAGTACTAGAGAGCCCGACCTCAATGAGCAGTTCTTC
TRBJ1-2 . few TRBV12-3/TRBV12-4 CASRPGRTHYGYTF TGTGCCAGCAGACCGGGCCGAACCCACTATGGCTACACCTTC
TRBJ2-7 . . TRBV12-3/TRBV12-4 CASTWTVRDEQYF TGTGCCAGCACCTGGACTGTTAGGGATGAGCAGTACTTC
TRBJ2-5 . . TRBV11-1 CASSLALHQETQYF TGTGCCAGCAGCTTAGCTTTACATCAGGAGACCCAGTACTTC
TRBJ1-2 . . TRBV20-1 CSARGSGGGYTF TGCAGTGCTAGAGGAAGCGGGGGGGGCTACACCTTC
TRBJ1-1 TRBD1 once TRBV6-5 CASSRQGSRAEAFF TGTGCCAGCAGCAGACAGGGAAGTAGGGCTGAAGCTTTCTTT
TRBJ2-5 TRBD2 . TRBV27 CATFGRLNEQYF TGTGCCACGTTCGGGAGGTTGAATGAGCAGTACTTC
TRBJ2-5 . few TRBV6-9 CASSYKVREQYF TGTGCCAGCAGTTATAAGGTCCGGGAGCAGTACTTC
TRBJ1-1 TRBD1 . TRBV7-9 CASSGTGEAEAFF TGTGCCAGCAGCGGTACAGGGGAGGCTGAAGCTTTCTTT
TRBJ2-7 TRBD2 . TRBV6-2/TRBV6-3 CASSYSTLSSGKYSYEQYF TGTGCCAGCAGTTACTCGACTTTATCTAGCGGGAAATACTCCTACGAGCAGTACTTC
TRBJ2-7 . many TRBV25-1 CASSESRVGEQYF TGTGCCAGCAGTGAATCCCGGGTGGGCGAGCAGTACTTC
TRBJ2-7 . . TRBV20-1 CSATLGLSYEQYF TGCAGTGCTACCTTAGGGCTTTCCTACGAGCAGTACTTC
TRBJ1-2 . . TRBV6-6 CASSYMTGLGYTF TGTGCCAGCAGTTACATGACGGGTCTTGGCTACACCTTC
TRBJ2-3 . . TRBV6-5 CASSYGRTPASTDTQYF TGTGCCAGCAGTTACGGAAGGACCCCTGCTAGCACAGATACGCAGTATTTT
TRBJ1-1 . . TRBV29-1 CSVQEWGGTEAFF TGCAGCGTTCAAGAGTGGGGGGGCACTGAAGCTTTCTTT
TRBJ2-6 TRBD1 few TRBV28 CASRTGAGANVLTF TGTGCCAGCAGGACAGGGGCTGGGGCCAACGTCCTGACTTTC
TRBJ2-5 . . TRBV9 CASSGNIGPQYF TGTGCCAGCAGCGGAAATATTGGTCCCCAGTACTTC
TRBJ1-2 TRBD1 . TRBV28 CASNRDRLYGYTF TGTGCCAGCAACAGGGACAGGCTCTATGGCTACACCTTC
TRBJ2-3 . . TRBV3-1 CASSQEWSLAADTQYF TGTGCCAGCAGCCAAGAGTGGTCCCTGGCAGCAGATACGCAGTATTTT
TRBJ1-5 . . TRBV7-2 CASSLEGRDRQPQHF TGTGCCAGCAGCTTAGAAGGCAGGGACCGTCAGCCCCAGCATTTT
TRBJ1-2 TRBD1 many TRBV5-1 CASSPGQGTYGYTF TGTGCCAGCAGCCCGGGACAGGGGACCTATGGCTACACCTTC
TRBJ2-1 . few TRBV4-3 CASSARLQVYNEQFF TGCGCCAGCAGCGCAAGACTCCAAGTCTACAATGAGCAGTTCTTC
TRBJ2-1 . . TRBV3-1 CASSHVDRFGNNEQFF TGTGCCAGCAGCCACGTCGACAGGTTCGGCAACAATGAGCAGTTCTTC
TRBJ2-1 . few TRBV20-1 CSARDQSATYEQFF TGCAGTGCTAGAGACCAGTCGGCGACGTATGAGCAGTTCTTC
TRBJ2-7 TRBD2 . TRBV27 CASSPREGAYEQYF TGTGCCAGCAGTCCTCGGGAGGGGGCCTACGAGCAGTACTTC
TRBJ2-7 TRBD1 . TRBV12-3/TRBV12-4 CASSDRVGHSYEQYF TGTGCCAGCAGTGACAGGGTGGGGCACTCCTACGAGCAGTACTTC
TRBJ2-2 TRBD1 once TRBV12-3/TRBV12-4 CASSYRQGDTGELFF TGTGCCAGCAGTTACCGACAGGGCGACACCGGGGAGCTGTTTTTT
TRBJ2-3 TRBD2 . TRBV2 CASTPGRVETDTQYF TGTGCCAGCACCCCGGGGAGGGTAGAGACAGATACGCAGTATTTT
TRBJ2-7 . many TRBV18 CASSPLAVGSYEQYF TGTGCCAGCTCACCTTTAGCGGTGGGCTCCTACGAGCAGTACTTC
TRBJ2-5 TRBD2 . TRBV18 CASSRWTSGSQETQYF TGTGCCAGCTCACGATGGACTAGCGGGAGCCAAGAGACCCAGTACTTC
TRBJ2-5 . . TRBV3-1 CASSPRSRRLQETQYF TGTGCCAGCAGCCCACGGTCCAGGCGACTGCAAGAGACCCAGTACTTC
TRBJ2-7 . few TRBV4-3 CASSQGVGGWYEQYF TGCGCCAGCAGCCAAGGCGTAGGGGGTTGGTACGAGCAGTACTTC
TRBJ2-1 . . TRBV18 CASSPVVNYRHEQFF TGTGCCAGCTCACCAGTCGTTAATTACCGACATGAGCAGTTCTTC
TRBJ2-5 . . TRBV5-1 CASSLTPGEGGQETQYF TGCGCCAGCAGCTTGACCCCCGGAGAGGGAGGACAAGAGACCCAGTACTTC
TRBJ2-1 . once TRBV12-3/TRBV12-4 CASSLGGVGQFF TGTGCCAGCAGTTTAGGTGGCGTTGGGCAGTTCTTC
TRBJ2-1 . . TRBV29-1 CGVARTTSYNEQFF TGCGGCGTTGCCCGGACAACATCCTACAATGAGCAGTTCTTC
TRBJ1-2 . few TRBV6-2/TRBV6-3 CASSYWNSNYGYTF TGTGCCAGCAGTTATTGGAACAGCAACTATGGCTACACCTTC
TRBJ1-1 . few TRBV29-1 CSVQGLASTEAFF TGCAGCGTTCAGGGCCTGGCGAGCACTGAAGCTTTCTTT
TRBJ1-1 TRBD1 . TRBV7-9 CASSPRTGRDAEAFF TGTGCCAGCAGCCCAAGGACAGGGCGGGACGCTGAAGCTTTCTTT
TRBJ1-1 . . TRBV7-2 CASSLAAGVGRLEAFF TGTGCCAGCAGCTTAGCGGCAGGGGTGGGCCGATTAGAAGCTTTCTTT
TRBJ1-4 . . TRBV29-1 CSVEVRLGRKPFF TGCAGCGTTGAAGTCAGATTAGGGAGAAAACCGTTTTTT
TRBJ2-5 TRBD2 . TRBV20-1 CSARDQQRGGETQYF TGCAGTGCTAGAGATCAGCAGCGGGGGGGAGAGACCCAGTACTTC
TRBJ1-5 . few TRBV5-6 CASSLYQGGQPQHF TGTGCCAGCAGCTTGTATCAGGGTGGGCAGCCCCAGCATTTT
TRBJ2-7 . few TRBV4-1 CASSQAPGQYEQYF TGCGCCAGCAGCCAAGCACCGGGGCAATACGAGCAGTACTTC
TRBJ2-1 . . TRBV20-1 CSATSGVIYNEQFF TGCAGTGCTACCAGCGGAGTAATATACAATGAGCAGTTCTTC
TRBJ1-1 . . TRBV27 CASSFGRGNTEAFF TGTGCCAGCAGTTTCGGCAGGGGGAACACTGAAGCTTTCTTT
TRBJ2-5 TRBD2 few TRBV29-1 CSVQPGLQETQYF TGCAGCGTCCAGCCGGGACTACAAGAGACCCAGTACTTC
TRBJ1-2 . few TRBV9 CASSAQGFYGYTF TGTGCCAGCAGCGCCCAGGGATTCTATGGCTACACCTTC
TRBJ1-1 . few TRBV29-1 CSALPGSGTEAFF TGCAGCGCCCTCCCAGGGTCGGGCACTGAAGCTTTCTTT
TRBJ2-3 . few TRBV7-3 CASSPLFVGGTDTQYF TGTGCCAGCAGCCCCCTCTTTGTGGGGGGCACAGATACGCAGTATTTT
TRBJ2-1 . . TRBV4-1 CASSQMGLHGQFF TGCGCCAGCAGCCAGATGGGACTGCACGGGCAGTTCTTC
TRBJ2-1 . many TRBV6-2/TRBV6-3 CASSDSYHNEQFF TGTGCCAGCAGTGACTCCTACCACAATGAGCAGTTCTTC